This paragraph covers one T cell receptor beta chain sequence. This sample is drawn from a study of blood T cell repertoires in COVID-19. Study context: Donors in the United States, Italy and Spain gave samples during acute or convalescent COVID-19. PBMCs, B-cell-depleted T cells, or T cells were the source of the cDNA or gDNA that made up the material.

Original processing methods: The authors estimated nucleated cell counts from reference gene primer amplification. This table comes from immunoSEQ multiplex PCR, and its TCRdb copy is limited to in-frame clones, with some not included. V and J calls and clone size are as listed in that table; D and trimming were resolved from the DNA. The sample contains approximately 280,000 clones, approximately 85% of which appear only once. V was cut by 6 bases and J by 5 bases, with 14 bases left in between. This CDR3 spans 13 amino acids. Germline lookup yields CDR1 MNHEY and CDR2 SVGAGI. V gene TRBV6-5 combines with J gene TRBJ2-7; possibly TRBD1 for D (5 bases). Sequenced: peripheral blood. The receptor was derived from a man in his fifties or sixties with active or convalescent COVID-19. In DNA form, the CDR3 reads TGTGCCAGCAGGATGACAGAGAATCACGAGCAGTACTTC. This translates into CASRMTENHEQYF.